This record looks at one T cell receptor (beta chain) sequence and its context. Naive CD8 populations comprised CD45RO-negative cells positively selected for CCR7, excluding terminally differentiated effector memory CD45RA+ cells. Germline V gene data show CDR1 as MNHEY and CDR2 as SMNVEV (reference sequence). V gave up 5 bases and J gave up 12 bases, with 23 bases separating them. The CDR3 runs 15 residues. Produced via immunoSEQ multiplex PCR; TCRdb's table is partial and in-frame only. The sample records around 1,900,000 clones, 93% being singletons. These data belong to a study of shared clonotypes between healthy human individuals.

This sequence was found in a man aged 18 to 29 in good health. Some clones in this sample may be carry-over from other donors' samples. This chain links TRBV27 with TRBJ2-1; D unclear. Material for sequencing was naive CD8+ T cells from PBMCs. In nucleotides, the CDR3 is TGTGCCAGCAGTCCCACCCCCCGATCGGTGGTTGGGCAGTTCTTC. Encoded protein: CASSPTPRSVVGQFF.